Below are 4 T cell receptor beta chains sequenced from a single sample in a study of blood T cells in healthy people across ages. Alongside a J-beta primer mix, a sample-barcoded 5' primer served in a second PCR lasting about 7 to 11 cycles. A single record per CDR3 protein comes from TCRdb applying MiXCR to the 5' RACE reads. The sample holds 1.2 million to 1.5 million distinct CDR3 sequences, around 55% seen once. The sequenced sample was blood. Receptors were obtained from a man between 18 and 35 years old in good health.

The chain is built from TRBV20-1 and TRBJ1-1; weak D call: TRBD1 (5 bases). The CDR3 covers 13 residues. V was trimmed by 3 bases and J by 5 bases, leaving 13 bases between them. Per germline, CDR1 DFQATT and CDR2 SNEGSKA (reference sequence). The chain's CDR3 is CSASRQLETEAFF. The CDR3 DNA sequence: TGCAGTGCTAGTAGACAGCTTGAAACTGAAGCTTTCTTT.

This clonotype has just a few counts. This sequence joins TRBV6-6 and TRBJ1-6; D perhaps matches TRBD1 (5 bases). Germline-derived CDR1 and CDR2 are MNHNY and SVGAGI (reference sequence). This CDR3 comprises 16 residues. V lost 4 bases and J lost 7, with 17 bases in between. CDR3 in DNA: TGTGCCAGCAGTTCCCCGAGGGGTGGAAGGAATTCACCCCTCCACTTT. Encoded protein: CASSSPRGGRNSPLHF.

V gene TRBV5-6 combines with J gene TRBJ2-1, with D perhaps TRBD1 or TRBD2 (5 bases each). This CDR3 comprises 13 residues. Trimming left V 6 bases short and J 8 bases short, with 15 bases between. Germline values: CDR1 SGHDT, CDR2 YYEEEE. CDR3 in DNA: TGTGCCAGCAACCCGGGACCCGGTGATGAGCAGTTCTTC. As protein: CASNPGPGDEQFF.

This chain uses TRBV27 with TRBJ1-1, with 8 bases fitting TRBD1. The CDR3 covers 15 residues. After removal of 6 bases from V and 8 bases from J, the junction contained 14 bases not matched to a gene. Germline V CDR1 and CDR2: MNHEY, SMNVEV (reference sequence). The CDR3 loop reads CASSPFSGGGGEAFF. CDR3 nucleotides: TGTGCCAGCAGCCCCTTCTCAGGGGGCGGAGGAGAAGCTTTCTTT.